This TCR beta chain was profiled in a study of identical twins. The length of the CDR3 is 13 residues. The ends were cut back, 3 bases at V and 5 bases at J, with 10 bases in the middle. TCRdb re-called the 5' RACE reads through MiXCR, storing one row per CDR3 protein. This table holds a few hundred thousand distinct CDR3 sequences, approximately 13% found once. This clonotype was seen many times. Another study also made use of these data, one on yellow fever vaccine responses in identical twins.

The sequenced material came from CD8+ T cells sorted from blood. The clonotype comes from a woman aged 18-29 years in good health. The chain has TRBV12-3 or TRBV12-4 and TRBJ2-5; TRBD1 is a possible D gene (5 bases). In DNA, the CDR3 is TGTGCCAGCAGTTTGTGGGGCCGTGAGACCCAGTACTTC. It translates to CASSLWGRETQYF.